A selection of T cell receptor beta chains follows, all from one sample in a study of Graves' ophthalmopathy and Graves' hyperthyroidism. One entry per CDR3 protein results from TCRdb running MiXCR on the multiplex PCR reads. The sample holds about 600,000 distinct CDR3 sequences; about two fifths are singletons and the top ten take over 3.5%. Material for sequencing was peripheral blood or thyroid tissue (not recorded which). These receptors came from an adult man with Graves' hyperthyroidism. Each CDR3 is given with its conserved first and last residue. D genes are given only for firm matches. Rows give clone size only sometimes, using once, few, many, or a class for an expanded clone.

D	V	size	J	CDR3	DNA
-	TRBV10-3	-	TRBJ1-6	CAGSGQGGSPLHF	TGTGCCGGCAGTGGGCAGGGAGGTTCACCCCTCCACTTT
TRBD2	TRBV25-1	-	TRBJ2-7	CASSPASAGGHEQYF	TGTGCCAGCTCACCGGCGTCAGCGGGAGGTCACGAGCAGTACTTC
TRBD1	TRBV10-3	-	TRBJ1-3	CAITRDREAYGYTIYF	TGTGCCATCACCCGGGACAGGGAGGCCTATGGCTACACCATATATTTT
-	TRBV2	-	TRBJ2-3	CASSDGLVTDTQYF	TGTGCCAGCAGTGATGGGTTAGTCACAGATACGCAGTATTTT
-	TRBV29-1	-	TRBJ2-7	CSVSRNTSYERYF	TGCAGCGTATCCCGGAACACCTCCTACGAGCGGTACTTC
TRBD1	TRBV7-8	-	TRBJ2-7	CASSLTGQGRHNEQYF	TGTGCCAGCAGCCTAACGGGACAGGGAAGGCACAATGAGCAGTACTTC
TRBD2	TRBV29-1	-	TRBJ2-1	CSVDPSGVYNEQFF	TGCAGCGTTGATCCTAGCGGGGTGTACAATGAGCAGTTCTTC
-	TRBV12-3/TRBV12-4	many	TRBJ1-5	CASSQEAQGLPQHF	TGTGCCAGCAGCCAAGAGGCACAGGGATTGCCCCAGCATTTT
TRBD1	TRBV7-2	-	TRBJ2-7	CASSVEVEPPDRGLGEQYF	TGTGCCAGCAGCGTTGAAGTAGAACCTCCGGACAGGGGGCTAGGAGAGCAGTACTTC
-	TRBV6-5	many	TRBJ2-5	CASRATREETQYF	TGTGCCAGCAGGGCGACAAGGGAAGAGACCCAGTACTTC
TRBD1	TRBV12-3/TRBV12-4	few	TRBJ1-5	CASSTGGGGQPQHF	TGTGCCAGCAGTACAGGGGGGGGTGGGCAGCCCCAGCATTTT
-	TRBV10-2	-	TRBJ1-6	CVSSEGRSPLHF	TGCGTCAGCTCAGAGGGACGTTCACCCCTCCACTTT
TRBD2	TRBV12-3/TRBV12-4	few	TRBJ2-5	CASSLTSGRIKTQYF	TGTGCCAGCAGTTTGACTAGCGGGAGGATAAAGACCCAGTACTTC
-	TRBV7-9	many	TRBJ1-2	CASIGGMRSYGYTF	TGTGCCAGCATCGGGGGAATGCGTTCCTATGGCTACACCTTC
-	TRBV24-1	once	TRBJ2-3	CATSDQPPYTGTDTQYF	TGTGCCACCAGTGACCAACCACCGTATACGGGCACAGATACGCAGTATTTT
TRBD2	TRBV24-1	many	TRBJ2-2	CTIAGTGELFF	TGTACAATAGCGGGCACCGGGGAGCTGTTTTTT
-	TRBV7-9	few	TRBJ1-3	CASSLVQGFSGNTIYF	TGTGCCAGCAGCTTAGTACAGGGCTTCTCTGGAAACACCATATATTTT
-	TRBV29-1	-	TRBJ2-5	CSVVPGAQETQYF	TGCAGCGTTGTCCCGGGGGCGCAAGAGACCCAGTACTTC
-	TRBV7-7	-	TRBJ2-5	CASSLEVGQETQYF	TGTGCTAGCAGCTTAGAGGTCGGCCAAGAGACCCAGTACTTC
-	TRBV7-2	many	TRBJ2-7	CASSPGVGEQYF	TGTGCCAGCAGCCCAGGGGTAGGCGAGCAGTACTTC
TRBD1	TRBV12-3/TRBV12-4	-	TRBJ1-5	CASRTGLRQPQHF	TGTGCCAGCAGGACAGGGCTCAGACAGCCCCAGCATTTT
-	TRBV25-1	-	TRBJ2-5	CASSEYRNLDAVGETQYF	TGTGCCAGCAGTGAATACAGGAACCTTGATGCGGTCGGCGAGACCCAGTACTTC
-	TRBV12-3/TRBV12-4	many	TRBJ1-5	CASSLVASNQPQHF	TGTGCCAGCAGTTTGGTTGCGAGCAATCAGCCCCAGCATTTT
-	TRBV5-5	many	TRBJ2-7	CASARRGDSYEQYF	TGTGCCAGCGCGAGGAGGGGGGATAGCTACGAGCAGTACTTC
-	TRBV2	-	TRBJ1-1	CATADRNTEAFF	TGTGCCACCGCTGACAGGAACACTGAAGCTTTCTTT
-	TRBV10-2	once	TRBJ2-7	CASGGREQYF	TGCGCCAGCGGGGGCAGGGAGCAGTACTTC
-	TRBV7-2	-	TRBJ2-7	CASRFRLEGRYEQYF	TGTGCCAGCAGGTTTAGACTGGAGGGGCGGTACGAGCAGTACTTC